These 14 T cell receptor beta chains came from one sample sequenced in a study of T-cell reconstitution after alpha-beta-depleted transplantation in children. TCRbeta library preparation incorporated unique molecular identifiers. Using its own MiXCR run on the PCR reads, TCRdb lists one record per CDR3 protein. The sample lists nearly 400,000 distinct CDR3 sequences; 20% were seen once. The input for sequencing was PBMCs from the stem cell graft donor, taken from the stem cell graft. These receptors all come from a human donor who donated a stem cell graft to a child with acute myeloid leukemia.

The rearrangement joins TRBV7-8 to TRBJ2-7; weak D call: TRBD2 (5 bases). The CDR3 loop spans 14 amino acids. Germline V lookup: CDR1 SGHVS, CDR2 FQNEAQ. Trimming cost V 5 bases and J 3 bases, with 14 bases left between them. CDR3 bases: TGTGCCAGCAGCCCACGACCGGGAATCTACGAGCAGTACTTC. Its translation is CASSPRPGIYEQYF.

The CDR3 region is CSARGIGLFTDTQYF. The CDR3 coding sequence is TGCAGTGCTAGAGGTATCGGACTCTTCACAGATACGCAGTATTTT. The chain carries TRBV20-1 and TRBJ2-3, with TRBD2 as a possible D gene (5 bases). Germline-derived CDR1 and CDR2 are DFQATT and SNEGSKA (reference sequence). The CDR3 is 15 amino acids. With 1 base removed from V and 2 bases from J, the gap between germline ends came to 13 bases.

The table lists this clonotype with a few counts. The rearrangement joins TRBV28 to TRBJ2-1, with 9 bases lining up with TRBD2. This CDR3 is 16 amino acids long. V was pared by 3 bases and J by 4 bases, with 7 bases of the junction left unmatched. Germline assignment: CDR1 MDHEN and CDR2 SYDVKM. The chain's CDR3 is CASSFILAGHYNEQFF. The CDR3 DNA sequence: TGTGCCAGCAGTTTCATACTAGCGGGCCATTACAATGAGCAGTTCTTC.

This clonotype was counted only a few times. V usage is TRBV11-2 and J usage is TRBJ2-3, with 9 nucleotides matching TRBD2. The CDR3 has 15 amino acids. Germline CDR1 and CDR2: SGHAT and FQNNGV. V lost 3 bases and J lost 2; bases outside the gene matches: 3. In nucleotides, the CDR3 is TGTGCCAGCAGCTTTCTAGCGGGACCCACAGATACGCAGTATTTT. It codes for CASSFLAGPTDTQYF.

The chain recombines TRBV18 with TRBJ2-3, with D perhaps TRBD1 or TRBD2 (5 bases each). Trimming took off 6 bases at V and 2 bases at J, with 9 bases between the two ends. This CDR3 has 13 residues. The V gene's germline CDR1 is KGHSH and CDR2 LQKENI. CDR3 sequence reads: CASSVGATDTQYF. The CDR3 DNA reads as TGTGCCAGCTCGGTCGGGGCCACAGATACGCAGTATTTT.

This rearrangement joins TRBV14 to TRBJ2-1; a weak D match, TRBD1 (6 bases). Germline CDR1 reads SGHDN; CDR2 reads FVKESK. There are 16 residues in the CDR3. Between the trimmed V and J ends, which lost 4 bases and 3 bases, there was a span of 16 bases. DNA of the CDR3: TGTGCCAGCAGCCTCCTGGACAGATCTTACTACAATGAGCAGTTCTTC. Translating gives CASSLLDRSYYNEQFF.

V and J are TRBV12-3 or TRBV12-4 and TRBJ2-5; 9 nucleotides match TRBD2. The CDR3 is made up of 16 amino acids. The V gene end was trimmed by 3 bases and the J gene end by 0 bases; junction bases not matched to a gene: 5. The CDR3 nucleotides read TGTGCCAGCAGTTTGGGGCTAGCGGGGTACCAAGAGACCCAGTACTTC. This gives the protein CASSLGLAGYQETQYF.

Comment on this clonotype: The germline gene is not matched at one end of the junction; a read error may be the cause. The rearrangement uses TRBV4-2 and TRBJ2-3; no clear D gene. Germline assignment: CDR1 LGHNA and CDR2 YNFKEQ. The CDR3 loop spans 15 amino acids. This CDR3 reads CASSQDEHTSNTRYF. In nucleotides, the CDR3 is TGTGCCAGCAGCCAAGACGAACACACTTCTAATACGCGGTATTTT.

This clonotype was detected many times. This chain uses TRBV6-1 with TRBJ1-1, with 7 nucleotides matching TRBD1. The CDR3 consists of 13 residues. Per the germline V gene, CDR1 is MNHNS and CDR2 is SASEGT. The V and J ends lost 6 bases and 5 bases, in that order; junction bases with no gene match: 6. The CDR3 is CASSQGQFTEAFF. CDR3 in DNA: TGTGCCAGCAGCCAGGGACAGTTTACTGAAGCTTTCTTT.

DNA for the CDR3: TGTGCCATCAGATACGACAGGGGGACCACAGATACGCAGTATTTT. It encodes CAIRYDRGTTDTQYF. V gene TRBV10-3 combines with J gene TRBJ2-3; TRBD1 agrees at 9 bases. This CDR3 has 15 residues. Per the germline V gene, CDR1 is ENHRY and CDR2 is SYGVKD. V trimming: 6 bases; J trimming: 2 bases; junction bases outside the gene matches: 6.

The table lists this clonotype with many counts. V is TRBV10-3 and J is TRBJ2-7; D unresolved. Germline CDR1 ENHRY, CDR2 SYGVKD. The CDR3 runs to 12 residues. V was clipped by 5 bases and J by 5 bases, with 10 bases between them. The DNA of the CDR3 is TGTGCCATCAGTCCAGTCCGGGACGAGCAGTACTTC. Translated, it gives CAISPVRDEQYF.

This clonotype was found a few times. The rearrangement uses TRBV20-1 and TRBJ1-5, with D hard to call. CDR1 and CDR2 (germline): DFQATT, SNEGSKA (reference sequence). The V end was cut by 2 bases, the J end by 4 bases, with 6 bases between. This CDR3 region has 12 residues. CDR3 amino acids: CSARLGNQPQHF. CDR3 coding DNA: TGCAGTGCTAGACTGGGAAATCAGCCCCAGCATTTT.

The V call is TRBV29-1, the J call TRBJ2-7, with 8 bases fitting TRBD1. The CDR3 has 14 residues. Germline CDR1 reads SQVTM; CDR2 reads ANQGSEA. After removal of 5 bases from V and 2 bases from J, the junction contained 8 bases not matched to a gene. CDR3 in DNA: TGCAGCGTTTTTCCGGGGACAGGAGCCTACGAGCAGTACTTC. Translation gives CSVFPGTGAYEQYF.

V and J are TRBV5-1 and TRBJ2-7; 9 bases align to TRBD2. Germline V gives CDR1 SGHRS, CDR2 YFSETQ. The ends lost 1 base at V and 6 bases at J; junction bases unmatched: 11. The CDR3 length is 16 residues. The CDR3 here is CASSLSVVAGVGEQYF. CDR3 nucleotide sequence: TGCGCCAGCAGCTTGTCGGTGGTAGCGGGAGTAGGCGAGCAGTACTTC.